The present entry profiles one T cell receptor beta chain with its context. The CDR3 is 15 amino acids. Trimming removed 3 bases at V and 4 bases at J, with 13 bases between. Germline assignment: CDR1 SGHTA and CDR2 FQGNSA. This record comes from a study of PD-L1 blockade in urothelial cancer. The data were produced by immunoSEQ multiplex PCR, yet TCRdb's version contains in-frame clones alone and is incomplete. The profile shows some 100,000 clones, roughly nine tenths of them singletons. The TCR was taken from a woman older than 75 with urothelial cancer. This specimen was PBMCs, taken around atezolizumab (anti-PD-L1) treatment. The chain is built from TRBV7-2 and TRBJ1-5; D not resolved. CDR3 protein: CASSLWEAKNQPQHF. DNA of the CDR3: TGTGCCAGCAGCTTGTGGGAGGCCAAAAATCAGCCCCAGCATTTT.